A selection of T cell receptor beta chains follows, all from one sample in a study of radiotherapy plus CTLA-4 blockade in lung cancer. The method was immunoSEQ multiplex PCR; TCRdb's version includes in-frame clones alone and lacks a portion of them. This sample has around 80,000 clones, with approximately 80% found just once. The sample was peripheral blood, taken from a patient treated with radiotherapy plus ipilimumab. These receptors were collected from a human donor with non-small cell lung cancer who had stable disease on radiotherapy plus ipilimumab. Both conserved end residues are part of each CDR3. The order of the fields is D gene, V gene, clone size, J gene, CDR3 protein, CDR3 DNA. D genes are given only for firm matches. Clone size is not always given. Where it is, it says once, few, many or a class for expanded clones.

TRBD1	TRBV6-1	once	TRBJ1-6	CASRLGQALNSPLHF	TGTGCCAGCAGACTGGGACAGGCGCTTAATTCACCCCTCCACTTT
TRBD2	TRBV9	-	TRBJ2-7	CASSPSGGAFEQYF	TGTGCCAGCAGCCCCAGCGGGGGGGCCTTCGAGCAGTACTTC
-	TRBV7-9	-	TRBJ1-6	CASSLEVGGTSPLHF	TGTGCCAGCAGCTTAGAGGTTGGGGGGACCTCACCCCTCCACTTT
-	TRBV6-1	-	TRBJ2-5	CASSEGVEETQYF	TGTGCCAGCAGTGAAGGCGTTGAAGAGACCCAGTACTTC
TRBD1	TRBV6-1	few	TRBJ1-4	CASSEPGQGAFNEKLFF	TGTGCCAGCAGTGAACCGGGACAGGGAGCCTTTAATGAAAAACTGTTTTTT
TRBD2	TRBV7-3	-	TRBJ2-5	CASSFGAGEETQYF	TGTGCCAGCAGCTTCGGGGCGGGAGAAGAGACCCAGTACTTC
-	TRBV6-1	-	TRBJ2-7	CASSSLWERPYEQYF	TGTGCCAGCAGTTCCCTTTGGGAGCGACCCTACGAGCAGTACTTC
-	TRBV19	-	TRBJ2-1	CASSQGRSLFF	TGTGCCAGTAGTCAGGGCAGGAGTCTGTTCTTC
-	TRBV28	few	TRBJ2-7	CASSLTDSSYEQYF	TGTGCCAGCAGTTTAACCGATAGCTCCTACGAGCAGTACTTC
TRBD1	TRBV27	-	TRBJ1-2	CASSPWDRNYGYTF	TGTGCCAGCAGTCCGTGGGACAGAAACTATGGCTACACCTTC
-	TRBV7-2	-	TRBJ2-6	CASSLGLSGANVLTF	TGTGCCAGCAGCTTAGGCCTCTCTGGGGCCAACGTCCTGACTTTC
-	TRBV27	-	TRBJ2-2	CASTIIPGELFF	TGTGCCAGCACCATAATCCCCGGGGAGCTGTTTTTT
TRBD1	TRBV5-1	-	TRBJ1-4	CASSRGQGRTNEKLFF	TGCGCCAGCAGCAGGGGACAGGGGCGGACTAATGAAAAACTGTTTTTT
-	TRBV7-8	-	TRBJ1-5	CASSTRGPSNQPQHF	TGTGCCAGCAGCACCCGGGGACCGAGCAATCAGCCCCAGCATTTT
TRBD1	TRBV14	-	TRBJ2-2	CASSPRTGRTGELFF	TGTGCCAGCAGCCCGCGGACAGGGAGGACCGGGGAGCTGTTTTTT
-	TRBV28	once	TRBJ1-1	CASSFSGVGAFF	TGTGCCAGCAGTTTTTCCGGGGTTGGAGCTTTCTTT
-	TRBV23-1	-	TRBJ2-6	CASSQDVAAPPGANVLTF	TGCGCCAGCAGTCAAGATGTCGCAGCTCCTCCTGGGGCCAACGTCCTGACTTTC
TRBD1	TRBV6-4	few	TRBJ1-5	CASSDSHLDRDGNQPQHF	TGTGCCAGCAGTGACTCGCATCTAGACAGGGATGGCAATCAGCCCCAGCATTTT
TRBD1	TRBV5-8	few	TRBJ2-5	CASSSWTGAAETQYF	TGTGCCAGCAGCTCGTGGACAGGGGCGGCAGAGACCCAGTACTTC
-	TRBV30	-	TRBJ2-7	CASDVPAGYEQYF	TGTGCTTCGGACGTTCCGGCGGGCTACGAGCAGTACTTC
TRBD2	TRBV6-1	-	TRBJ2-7	CASSGTGGNEQYF	TGTGCCAGCAGTGGAACGGGAGGTAACGAGCAGTACTTC
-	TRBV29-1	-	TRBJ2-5	CSVRQAAGETQYF	TGCAGCGTTCGACAGGCGGCGGGAGAGACCCAGTACTTC
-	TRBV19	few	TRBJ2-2	CASSIVMGSGELFF	TGTGCCAGTAGTATAGTGATGGGGTCCGGGGAGCTGTTTTTT
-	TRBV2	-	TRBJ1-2	CASSDTGGGKGYTF	TGTGCCAGCAGTGACACCGGGGGCGGTAAAGGCTACACCTTC
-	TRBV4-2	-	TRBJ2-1	CASSQDLRTPGFF	TGTGCCAGCAGCCAAGACTTACGGACTCCCGGGTTCTTC
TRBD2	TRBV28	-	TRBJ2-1	CASSQGREDPWNEQFF	TGTGCCAGCAGCCAGGGGCGGGAGGACCCCTGGAATGAGCAGTTCTTC
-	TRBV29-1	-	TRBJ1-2	CSVEEDGAGGYTF	TGCAGCGTTGAAGAGGACGGGGCGGGCGGCTACACCTTC
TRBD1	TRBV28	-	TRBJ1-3	CASTSLNRDRVYGNTIYF	TGTGCCAGCACCTCTCTCAACCGGGACAGGGTTTATGGAAACACCATATATTTT
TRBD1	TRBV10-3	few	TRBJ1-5	CAINDRVSQPQHF	TGTGCCATCAACGACAGGGTCAGCCAGCCCCAGCATTTT
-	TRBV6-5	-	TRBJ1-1	CASSYSKAGEAFF	TGTGCCAGCAGTTACTCGAAGGCAGGCGAAGCTTTCTTT
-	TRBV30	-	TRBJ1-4	CAWSLGAWEKLFF	TGTGCCTGGAGCCTGGGGGCCTGGGAAAAACTGTTTTTT
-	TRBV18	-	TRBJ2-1	CASSPPSLGTDEQFF	TGTGCCAGCTCACCACCCTCGTTGGGTACCGATGAGCAGTTCTTC
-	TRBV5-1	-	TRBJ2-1	CASSLGGSQRLDYNEQFF	TGCGCCAGCAGCTTGGGGGGTTCTCAGCGCCTGGACTACAATGAGCAGTTCTTC
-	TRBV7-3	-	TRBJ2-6	CASSPGAGANVLTF	TGTGCCAGCAGCCCAGGGGCCGGGGCCAACGTCCTGACTTTC
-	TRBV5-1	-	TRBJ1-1	CASSSNTEAFF	TGCGCCAGCAGCTCGAACACTGAAGCTTTCTTT
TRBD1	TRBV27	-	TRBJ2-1	CASSFQIRTGGDNEQFF	TGTGCCAGCAGTTTCCAGATCCGGACAGGGGGGGACAATGAGCAGTTCTTC
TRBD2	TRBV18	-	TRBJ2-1	CASSLAGTSGGASNEQFF	TGTGCCAGCTCCCTCGCTGGGACTAGCGGGGGGGCCAGTAATGAGCAGTTCTTC